These 23 T cell receptor beta chains were sequenced from one sample in a study of blood T cell repertoires in COVID-19. Assay used: immunoSEQ multiplex PCR; TCRdb lists only in-frame clones, some missing. The sample records roughly 220,000 clones, 86% being singletons. The material sequenced was peripheral blood. The receptor set was obtained from a man aged 30-40 years who had recovered from COVID-19.

Here the CDR3 DNA reads TGTGCCAGCAGCCTCAGGACAGGCTCAACCTACGAGCAGTACTTC. It yields the protein CASSLRTGSTYEQYF. The rearrangement joins TRBV9 to TRBJ2-7, with 7 bases that match TRBD1. This CDR3 is 15 amino acids long. Germline CDR1 reads SGDLS; CDR2 reads YYNGEE. The trim removed 4 bases at V and 2 bases at J, leaving 9 bases unmatched.

The V and J genes are TRBV7-8 and TRBJ2-3; D not resolved. V was clipped by 4 bases and J by 8 bases, with 10 bases between them. Germline V lookup: CDR1 SGHVS, CDR2 FQNEAQ. This CDR3 is 12 amino acids long. CDR3 region: CASSYPPGTQYF. The CDR3, as DNA: TGTGCCAGCAGCTACCCGCCGGGTACGCAGTATTTT.

The rearrangement links TRBV7-9 to TRBJ2-5; TRBD2 matches at 8 bases. V gave up 5 bases and J gave up 4 bases; unmatched junction bases: 6. The germline CDR1 and CDR2 sequences are SEHNR and FQNEAQ (reference sequence). The CDR3 is 14 residues long. The CDR3 region is CASSPGGARETQYF. CDR3 in DNA: TGTGCCAGCAGCCCCGGGGGGGCCAGAGAGACCCAGTACTTC.

This chain uses TRBV11-2 with TRBJ1-2; D call uncertain. The V end was cut by 5 bases, the J end by 4 bases, with 14 bases between. Germline-derived CDR1 and CDR2 are SGHAT and FQNNGV. The CDR3 sequence is 14 residues long. CDR3 bases: TGTGCCAGCAGCCCCCCTGCAGGTTTCTATGGCTACACCTTC. Residues: CASSPPAGFYGYTF.

The chain combines TRBV27 with TRBJ2-1; 8 nucleotides line up with TRBD2. Germline assignment: CDR1 MNHEY and CDR2 SMNVEV (reference sequence). J was trimmed by 3 bases and V by 5 bases; bases with no gene match: 0. The CDR3 sequence is 13 residues long. The CDR3 bases are TGTGCCAGCAGTCTAGCGGGCTACAATGAGCAGTTCTTC. It is translated as CASSLAGYNEQFF.

The rearrangement links TRBV7-2 to TRBJ2-7; 10 positions match TRBD1. The CDR3 is made up of 19 amino acids. V lost 5 bases, J lost 3 bases, and 19 bases stayed unmatched. In germline, CDR1 is SGHTA, CDR2 FQGNSA. The CDR3 DNA reads as TGTGCCAGCAGCAGACTTAGCGGGACAGGGGTATTCCCAAACTACGAGCAGTACTTC. It codes for CASSRLSGTGVFPNYEQYF. Supplemented by reference TRBV7-2 and TRBJ2-7, the full variable domain reads GAGVSQSPSNKVTEKGKDVELRCDPISGHTALYWYRQSLGQGLEFLIYFQGNSAPDKSGLPSDRFSAERTGGSVSTLTIQRTQQEDSAVYLCASSRLSGTGVFPNYEQYFGPGTRLTVT.

The chain couples TRBV28 to TRBJ2-7; TRBD1 agrees at 7 bases. The CDR3 length is 14 residues. Losses at the gene ends were 4 bases for V and 1 base for J; bases not matched to a gene: 4. CDR1 and CDR2 (germline): MDHEN, SYDVKM. CDR3 region: CASSYGQASYEQYF. CDR3 coding DNA: TGTGCCAGCAGTTATGGACAGGCTTCCTACGAGCAGTACTTC.

This rearrangement joins TRBV5-4 to TRBJ2-1; D uncertain. CDR1 is SGHNT and CDR2 is YYREEE in the germline V gene (reference sequence). V was cut by 1 base and J by 4 bases, with 15 bases left in between. This CDR3 has 16 residues. In DNA form, the CDR3 reads TGTGCCAGCAGCTTGAGCGCGGCAGCCCGATACAATGAGCAGTTCTTC. Protein product: CASSLSAAARYNEQFF.

A few counts support this clone. CDR3 DNA: TGTGCCAGCAGTCGAGGGAGCTCCTACAATGAGCAGTTCTTC. Translating gives CASSRGSSYNEQFF. The V and J genes are TRBV3-1 (or the pseudogene TRBV3-2) and TRBJ2-1; possibly TRBD2 for D (5 bases). Trimming pared 6 bases from V and 0 bases from J, leaving 9 bases between. The CDR3 length is 14 residues. Per the germline V gene, CDR1 is LGHDT and CDR2 is YNNKEL (reference sequence).

This clone came up a few times. The V and J genes are TRBV28 and TRBJ2-5; D not resolved. Germline values: CDR1 MDHEN, CDR2 SYDVKM. V was trimmed by 6 bases and J by 2 bases, leaving 4 bases between them. The CDR3 extends over 11 amino acids. Written as DNA, the CDR3 is TGTGCCAGCAGCTATCAAGAGACCCAGTACTTC. It is translated as CASSYQETQYF.

This clone was seen a handful of times. The chain has TRBV3-1 (or the pseudogene TRBV3-2) and TRBJ1-4; possibly TRBD1 for D (5 bases). Trimming removed 3 bases at V and 8 bases at J, with 7 bases between. This CDR3 has 12 residues. The V gene's germline CDR1 is LGHDT and CDR2 YNNKEL (reference sequence). The CDR3 DNA is TGTGCCAGCAGCCAGAACAGGGAAAAACTGTTTTTT. Its protein product is CASSQNREKLFF.

The rearrangement uses TRBV6-5 and TRBJ1-5; 10 bases map to TRBD1. After removal of 4 bases from V and 6 bases from J, the junction contained 6 bases not matched to a gene. Germline CDR1 reads MNHEY; CDR2 reads SVGAGI. The CDR3 length is 15 residues. The CDR3 here is CASSSGQGYGQPQHF. Written as DNA, the CDR3 is TGTGCCAGCAGTTCGGGACAGGGGTACGGTCAGCCCCAGCATTTT.

V gene TRBV12-3 or TRBV12-4 combines with J gene TRBJ1-5; D is possibly TRBD1 (5 bases). This CDR3 is 13 amino acids long. Trimming took 5 bases from V and 5 from J, leaving 10 bases between them. The CDR3 protein is CASSPRGDQPQHF. For the CDR3, the DNA is TGTGCCAGCAGTCCCCGGGGGGATCAGCCCCAGCATTTT.

J is TRBJ2-2 and V is TRBV5-4; TRBD1 matches at 9 bases. The CDR3 is 14 residues long. Trimming took 1 base from V and 7 from J; bases not matched to a gene: 2. Germline lookup yields CDR1 SGHNT and CDR2 YYREEE (reference sequence). The chain's CDR3 is CASSLTGGHGELFF. The CDR3 coding sequence is TGTGCCAGCAGCTTGACAGGGGGCCACGGGGAGCTGTTTTTT.

This clone was counted only a few times. The chain employs TRBV11-2 and TRBJ1-6; 8 positions match TRBD1. Germline V gives CDR1 SGHAT, CDR2 FQNNGV. This CDR3 region has 14 residues. V dropped 4 bases and J dropped 9; count of bases not matched to a gene: 5. The CDR3, as DNA: TGTGCCAGCAGCTCGGACAGGGTGAGTTCACCCCTCCACTTT. Its translation: CASSSDRVSSPLHF.

This chain links TRBV29-1 with TRBJ2-3, with 7 bases identical to TRBD1. The CDR3 runs to 12 residues. Germline CDR1 SQVTM, CDR2 ANQGSEA. V lost 7 bases to trimming and J lost 3 bases; unmatched junction nucleotides: 4. CDR3 coding DNA: TGCAGCGGGATACAGGGGACAGATACGCAGTATTTT. Amino acids: CSGIQGTDTQYF.

The V and J genes are TRBV2 and TRBJ1-1; D might be TRBD1 (5 bases). Germline V CDR1 and CDR2: SNHLY, FYNNEI. V lost 10 bases to trimming and J lost 4 bases, with 19 bases between them. This CDR3 is 14 amino acids long. The CDR3 DNA follows: TGTGCCATCCCCCGCCGGGCCAGGGCCACTGAAGCTTTCTTT. Translating gives CAIPRRARATEAFF.

This sequence joins TRBV11-2 and TRBJ2-5, with 8 bases lining up with TRBD2. Unmatched junction bases numbered 7, after V lost 0 bases and J lost 1 base. Per the germline V gene, CDR1 is SGHAT and CDR2 is FQNNGV. The CDR3 runs 17 residues. This CDR3 is CASSLDLLAGLQETQYF. The CDR3 coding sequence is TGTGCCAGCAGCTTAGATTTGCTAGCGGGTCTCCAAGAGACCCAGTACTTC. Supplemented by reference TRBV11-2 and TRBJ2-5, the full variable domain reads EAGVAQSPRYKIIEKRQSVAFWCNPISGHATLYWYQQILGQGPKLLIQFQNNGVVDDSQLPKDRFSAERLKGVDSTLKIQPAKLEDSAVYLCASSLDLLAGLQETQYFGPGTRLLVL.

The gene calls are TRBV20-1 and TRBJ2-7; TRBD2 aligns across 10 bases. The CDR3 is made up of 11 amino acids. With 7 bases clipped from V and 5 bases from J, the junction kept 2 bases outside the gene matches. Germline V lookup: CDR1 DFQATT, CDR2 SNEGSKA (reference sequence). The CDR3 sequence is CSGGLADEQYF. The CDR3 bases are TGCAGTGGTGGACTAGCGGACGAGCAGTACTTC.

The rearrangement joins TRBV29-1 to TRBJ2-5; D gene ambiguous. With 5 bases removed from V and 4 bases from J, the gap between germline ends came to 11 bases. The CDR3 length is 12 residues. Germline CDR1 SQVTM, CDR2 ANQGSEA. The CDR3 sequence is CSVLTSPETQYF. The CDR3 nucleotides are TGCAGCGTTCTGACATCTCCAGAGACCCAGTACTTC.

The genes are TRBV6-2 or TRBV6-3 and TRBJ1-1; D possibly corresponds to TRBD1 (5 bases). CDR3 length: 17 amino acids. V lost 2 bases to trimming and J lost 3 bases, with 19 bases between them. Per germline, CDR1 MNHEY and CDR2 SVGEGT. The CDR3 DNA is TGTGCCAGCAGTTACATTATCCTATCAGGGTACTACACTGAAGCTTTCTTT. Protein product: CASSYIILSGYYTEAFF.

The chain joins TRBV29-1 to TRBJ1-1; maybe TRBD1 (6 bases). The CDR3 loop spans 14 amino acids. Germline-derived CDR1 and CDR2 are SQVTM and ANQGSEA. Trimming cost V 2 bases and J 1 base, with 11 bases left between them. CDR3 coding DNA: TGCAGCGTTGAAAAGACACAGGGGAACACTGAAGCTTTCTTT. It encodes CSVEKTQGNTEAFF.

This clone was observed once. This chain joins TRBV6-6 and TRBJ2-5, with 7 bases fitting TRBD2. The J segment lost 2 bases and the V segment lost 5 bases, leaving 2 bases of the junction unmatched. The length of the CDR3 is 13 residues. Germline V lookup: CDR1 MNHNY, CDR2 SVGAGI (reference sequence). In DNA, the CDR3 is TGTGCCAGCAGTCCACTAGCGCAAGAGACCCAGTACTTC. Amino acids: CASSPLAQETQYF.